The rows below give T cell receptor beta chains drawn from one sample of a study of cytomegalovirus exposure and HLA in healthy donors. Some clones are missing from TCRdb's copy, which holds only in-frame ones; the method was immunoSEQ multiplex PCR. In the table there are approximately 160,000 clones, about 82% of which are singletons. Sequenced material: PBMCs. These receptor sequences come from a female donor in good health and CMV-seronegative. Each CDR3 is given with its conserved first and last residue. Each record gives: V gene, J gene, CDR3 protein.

v_gene: TRBV25-1; j_gene: TRBJ2-1; CDR3aa: CASRQSQGRAQENEQFF
v_gene: TRBV13; j_gene: .; CDR3aa: CASSLGGGGYEQYF
v_gene: TRBV27; j_gene: TRBJ1-2; CDR3aa: CASSPLGGNYGYTF
v_gene: TRBV19; j_gene: TRBJ2-7; CDR3aa: CASGPQGNEQYF
v_gene: TRBV30; j_gene: TRBJ1-4; CDR3aa: CAWSVNRGLAEKLFF
v_gene: TRBV5-4; j_gene: TRBJ1-2; CDR3aa: CASSSDRGYGYTF
v_gene: TRBV7-6; j_gene: TRBJ1-1; CDR3aa: CASSEDRGTEAFF
v_gene: TRBV4-2; j_gene: TRBJ2-1; CDR3aa: CASSQDLSGGTYNEQFF
v_gene: TRBV29-1; j_gene: TRBJ1-1; CDR3aa: CSVVGKRQGVNTEAFF
v_gene: TRBV19; j_gene: TRBJ2-1; CDR3aa: CASSADYRVYNEQFF
v_gene: TRBV10-3; j_gene: TRBJ1-1; CDR3aa: CAISDGRSTEAFF
v_gene: TRBV7-8; j_gene: TRBJ2-3; CDR3aa: CASSIWEGGRASLDTQYF
v_gene: TRBV7-2; j_gene: .; CDR3aa: CASSLAGTGGLYEQYF
v_gene: TRBV19; j_gene: TRBJ2-6; CDR3aa: CASSILYAGGAVLYGANVLTF
v_gene: TRBV18; j_gene: TRBJ1-5; CDR3aa: CASSPGDNQPQHF
v_gene: TRBV6-6; j_gene: TRBJ2-3; CDR3aa: CASSFGGSTDTQYF